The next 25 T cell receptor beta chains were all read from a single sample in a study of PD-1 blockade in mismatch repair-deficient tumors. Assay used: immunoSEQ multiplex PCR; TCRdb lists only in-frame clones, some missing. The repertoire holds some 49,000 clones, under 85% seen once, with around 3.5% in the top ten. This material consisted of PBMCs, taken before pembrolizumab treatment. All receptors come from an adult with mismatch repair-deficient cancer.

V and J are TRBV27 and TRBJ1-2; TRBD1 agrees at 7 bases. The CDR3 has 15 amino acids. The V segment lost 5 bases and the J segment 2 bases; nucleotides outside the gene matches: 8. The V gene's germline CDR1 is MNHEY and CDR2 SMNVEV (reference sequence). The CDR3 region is CASSPYDRANYGYTF. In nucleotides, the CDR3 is TGTGCCAGCAGTCCATATGACAGGGCGAACTATGGCTACACCTTC.

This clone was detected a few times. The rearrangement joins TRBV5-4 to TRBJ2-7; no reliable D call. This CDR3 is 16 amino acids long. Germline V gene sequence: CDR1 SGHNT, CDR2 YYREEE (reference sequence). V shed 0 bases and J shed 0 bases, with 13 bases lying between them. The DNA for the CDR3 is TGTGCCAGCAGCTTGGCGACTTCCCGAAGCTCCTACGAGCAGTACTTC. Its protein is CASSLATSRSSYEQYF.

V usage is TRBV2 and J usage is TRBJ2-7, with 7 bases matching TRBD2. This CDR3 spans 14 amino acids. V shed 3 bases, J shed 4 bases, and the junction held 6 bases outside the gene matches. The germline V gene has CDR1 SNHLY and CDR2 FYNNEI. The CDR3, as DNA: TGTGCCAGCAGTGAGCCTAGCGGCCTATACGAGCAGTACTTC. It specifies CASSEPSGLYEQYF.

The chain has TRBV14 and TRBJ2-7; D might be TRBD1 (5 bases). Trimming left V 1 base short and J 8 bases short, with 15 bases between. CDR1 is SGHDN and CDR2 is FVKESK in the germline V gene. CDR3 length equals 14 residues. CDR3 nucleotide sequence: TGTGCCAGCAGCCAAGGAGGCTCAGGGTTCCAGCAGTACTTC. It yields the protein CASSQGGSGFQQYF. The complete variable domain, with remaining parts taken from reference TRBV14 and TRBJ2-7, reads EAGVTQFPSHSVIEKGQTVTLRCDPISGHDNLYWYRRVMGKEIKFLLHFVKESKQDESGMPNNRFLAERTGGTYSTLKVQPAELEDSGVYFCASSQGGSGFQQYFGPGTRLTVT.

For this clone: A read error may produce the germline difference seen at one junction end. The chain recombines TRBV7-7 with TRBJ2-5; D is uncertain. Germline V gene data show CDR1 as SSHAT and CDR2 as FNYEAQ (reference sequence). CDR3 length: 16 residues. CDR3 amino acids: CASSLVSSGNQETQYF. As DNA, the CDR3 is TGTGCTAGCAGCTTAGTATCCTCAGGCAACCAAGAGACCCAGTACTTC.

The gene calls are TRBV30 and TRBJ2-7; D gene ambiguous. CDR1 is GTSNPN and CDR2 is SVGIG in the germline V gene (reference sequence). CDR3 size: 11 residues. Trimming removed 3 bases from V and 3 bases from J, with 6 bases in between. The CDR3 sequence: CAWRTGYEQYF. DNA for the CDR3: TGTGCCTGGAGAACGGGCTACGAGCAGTACTTC.

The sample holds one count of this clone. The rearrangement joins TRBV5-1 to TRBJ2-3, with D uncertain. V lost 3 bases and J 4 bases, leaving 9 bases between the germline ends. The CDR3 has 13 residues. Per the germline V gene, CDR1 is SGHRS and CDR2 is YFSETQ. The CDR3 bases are TGCGCCAGCAGCTCCCCTCTCTCAGATACGCAGTATTTT. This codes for CASSSPLSDTQYF.

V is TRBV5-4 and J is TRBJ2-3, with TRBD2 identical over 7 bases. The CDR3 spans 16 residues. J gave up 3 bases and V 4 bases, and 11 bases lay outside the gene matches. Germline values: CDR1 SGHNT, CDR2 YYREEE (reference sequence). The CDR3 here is CASSQPGGGWTDTQYF. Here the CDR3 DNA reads TGTGCCAGCAGCCAACCCGGGGGAGGGTGGACAGATACGCAGTATTTT.

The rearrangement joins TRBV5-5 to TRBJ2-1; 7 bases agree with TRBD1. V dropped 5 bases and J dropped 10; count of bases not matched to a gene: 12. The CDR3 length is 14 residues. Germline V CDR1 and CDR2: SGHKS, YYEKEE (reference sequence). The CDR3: CASRRQGGWEEQFF. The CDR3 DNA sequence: TGTGCCAGCAGACGACAGGGCGGTTGGGAGGAGCAGTTCTTC. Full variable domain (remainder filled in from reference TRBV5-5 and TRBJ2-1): DAGVTQSPTHLIKTRGQQVTLRCSPISGHKSVSWYQQVLGQGPQFIFQYYEKEERGRGNFPDRFSARQFPNYSSELNVNALLLGDSALYLCASRRQGGWEEQFFGPGTRLTVL.

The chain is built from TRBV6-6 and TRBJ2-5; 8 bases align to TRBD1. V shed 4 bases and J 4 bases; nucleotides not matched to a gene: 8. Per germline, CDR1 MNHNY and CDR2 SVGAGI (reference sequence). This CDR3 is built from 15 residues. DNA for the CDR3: TGTGCCAGCAGTTCTCGACAGGGGACGGTAGAGACCCAGTACTTC. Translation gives CASSSRQGTVETQYF.

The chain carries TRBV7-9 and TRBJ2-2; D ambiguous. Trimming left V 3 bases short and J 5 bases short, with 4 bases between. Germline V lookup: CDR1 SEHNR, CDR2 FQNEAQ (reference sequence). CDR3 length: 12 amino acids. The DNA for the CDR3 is TGTGCCAGCAGCTTCGGAACCGGGGAGCTGTTTTTT. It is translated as CASSFGTGELFF.

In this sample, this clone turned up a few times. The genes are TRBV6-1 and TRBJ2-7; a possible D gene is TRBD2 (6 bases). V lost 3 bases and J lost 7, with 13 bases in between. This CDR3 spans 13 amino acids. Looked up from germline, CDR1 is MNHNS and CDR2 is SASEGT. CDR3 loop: CASSEEGVNEQYF. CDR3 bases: TGTGCCAGCAGTGAGGAGGGCGTAAATGAGCAGTACTTC.

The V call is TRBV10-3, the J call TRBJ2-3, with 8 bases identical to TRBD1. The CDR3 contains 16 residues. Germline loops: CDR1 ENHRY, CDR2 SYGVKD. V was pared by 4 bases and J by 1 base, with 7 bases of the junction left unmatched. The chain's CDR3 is CAISVRAGGRTDTQYF. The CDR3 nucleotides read TGTGCCATCAGTGTTCGGGCAGGGGGCCGCACAGATACGCAGTATTTT.

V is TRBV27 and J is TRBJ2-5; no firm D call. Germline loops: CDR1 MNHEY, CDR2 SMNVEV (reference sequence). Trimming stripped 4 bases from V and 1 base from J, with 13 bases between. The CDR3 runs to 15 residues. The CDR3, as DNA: TGTGCCAGCAGTTCTTATCAGGACGGCCAAGAGACCCAGTACTTC. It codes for CASSSYQDGQETQYF.

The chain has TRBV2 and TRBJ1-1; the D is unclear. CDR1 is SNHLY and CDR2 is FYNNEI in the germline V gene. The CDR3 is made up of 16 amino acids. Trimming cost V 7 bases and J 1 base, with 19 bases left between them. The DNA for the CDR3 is TGTGCCAGCACCTCGCGGGGTAGCGAATCGAACACTGAAGCTTTCTTT. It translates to CASTSRGSESNTEAFF.

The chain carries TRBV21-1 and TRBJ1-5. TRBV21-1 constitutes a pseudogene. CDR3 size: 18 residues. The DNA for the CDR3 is TGTGCCAGCAGCAAAGAGTGGGTAACGGCGCGCGGGGGTCAGCCCCAGCATTTT. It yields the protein CASSKEWVTARGGQPQHF.

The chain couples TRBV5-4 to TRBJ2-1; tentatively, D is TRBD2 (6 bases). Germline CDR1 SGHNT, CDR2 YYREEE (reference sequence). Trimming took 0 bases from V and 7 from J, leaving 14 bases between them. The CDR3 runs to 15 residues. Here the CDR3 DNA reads TGTGCCAGCAGCTTGGGCGGGAAGGCAGGAAATGAGCAGTTCTTC. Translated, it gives CASSLGGKAGNEQFF.

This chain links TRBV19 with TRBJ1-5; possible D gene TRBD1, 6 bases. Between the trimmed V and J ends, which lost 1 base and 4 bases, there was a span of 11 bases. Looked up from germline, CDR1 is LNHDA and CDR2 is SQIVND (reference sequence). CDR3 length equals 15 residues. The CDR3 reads CASSIGRQANQPQHF. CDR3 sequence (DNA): TGTGCCAGTAGTATAGGTCGACAGGCTAATCAGCCCCAGCATTTT.

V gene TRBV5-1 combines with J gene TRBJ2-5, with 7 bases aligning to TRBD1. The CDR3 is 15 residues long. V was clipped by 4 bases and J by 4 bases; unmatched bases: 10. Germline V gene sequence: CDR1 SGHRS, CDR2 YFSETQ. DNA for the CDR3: TGCGCCAGCAGCCCCCGAGACAGGGCTGGAGAGACCCAGTACTTC. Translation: CASSPRDRAGETQYF.

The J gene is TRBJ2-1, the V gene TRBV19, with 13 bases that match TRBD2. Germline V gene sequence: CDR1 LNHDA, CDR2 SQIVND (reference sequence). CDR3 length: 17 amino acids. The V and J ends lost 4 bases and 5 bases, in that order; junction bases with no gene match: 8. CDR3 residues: CASSRKLAGGDNNEQFF. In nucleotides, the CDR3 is TGTGCCAGTAGTAGAAAACTAGCGGGAGGGGACAACAATGAGCAGTTCTTC.

Here the CDR3 DNA reads TGTGCCAGCAGGATGGGAGCGGGAGGGCCCTACAATGAGCAGTTCTTC. This translates into CASRMGAGGPYNEQFF. This chain joins TRBV7-2 and TRBJ2-1; 10 bases match TRBD2. V lost 6 bases and J lost 2; bases outside the gene matches: 7. There are 16 residues in the CDR3. Germline V gene lookup returns CDR1 SGHTA and CDR2 FQGNSA.

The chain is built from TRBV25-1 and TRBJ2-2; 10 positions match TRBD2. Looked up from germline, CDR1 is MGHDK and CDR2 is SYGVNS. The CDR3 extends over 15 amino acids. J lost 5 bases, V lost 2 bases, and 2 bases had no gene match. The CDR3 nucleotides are TGTGCCAGCAGTGAACTTAGCGGGGGGACCGGGGAGCTGTTTTTT. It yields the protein CASSELSGGTGELFF. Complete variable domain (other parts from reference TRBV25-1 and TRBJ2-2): EADIYQTPRYLVIGTGKKITLECSQTMGHDKMYWYQQDPGMELHLIHYSYGVNSTEKGDLSSESTVSRIRTEHFPLTLESARPSHTSQYLCASSELSGGTGELFFGEGSRLTVL.

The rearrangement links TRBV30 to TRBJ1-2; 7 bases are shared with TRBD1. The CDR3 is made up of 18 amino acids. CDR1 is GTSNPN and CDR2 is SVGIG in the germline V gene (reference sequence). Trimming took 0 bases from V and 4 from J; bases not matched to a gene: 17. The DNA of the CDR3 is TGTGCCTGGAGTGTAGGGGGGACAGACAGGTCCAGGTTCTATGGCTACACCTTC. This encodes CAWSVGGTDRSRFYGYTF.

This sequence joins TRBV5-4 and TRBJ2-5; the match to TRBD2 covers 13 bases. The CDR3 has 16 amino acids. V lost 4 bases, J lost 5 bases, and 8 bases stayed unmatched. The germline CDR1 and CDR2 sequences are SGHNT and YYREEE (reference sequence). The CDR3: CASSETSGRSVETQYF. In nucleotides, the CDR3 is TGTGCCAGCAGCGAGACTAGCGGGAGGTCCGTGGAGACCCAGTACTTC.

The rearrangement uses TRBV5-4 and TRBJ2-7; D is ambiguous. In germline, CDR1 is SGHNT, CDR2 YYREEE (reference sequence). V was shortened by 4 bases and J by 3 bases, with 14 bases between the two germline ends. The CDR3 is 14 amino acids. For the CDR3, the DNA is TGTGCCAGCAGCCAAAGGACGGAAAGCTACGAGCAGTACTTC. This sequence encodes CASSQRTESYEQYF.